The sequence of this T cell receptor (beta chain) was determined in a study of human CD8 memory T cell subsets. Findings and caveats of the study: Stem-like memory T cell repertoires overlapped minimally with precursor exhausted T cell repertoires. Estimates computed with Chao1 suggested greater diversity in stem-like memory T cells than in precursor exhausted T cells.

By frequency, this clonotype registers medium-sized. Its antigen is currently unknown. The authors defined TPEX cells as CCR7+ PD-1+ TIGIT+ early memory CD8+ T cells carrying exhausted-like traits. Buffy coats that had been collected from healthy donors served as the PBMC source. Negative magnetic separation was used for the enrichment of total CD8+ T cells. CDR1 and CDR2 (germline): MGHDK, SYGVNS. This CDR3 has 15 amino acids. UMI-labeled 5' RACE was used, and it produced the TCR beta libraries. One entry per CDR3 protein, without DNA, is what TCRdb gives after re-calling the 5' RACE reads. This table lists 5,000 to 6,500 distinct CDR3 sequences.

The sequence came from a human donor in good health. The sequenced sample was CD8+ T cells from PBMCs. The chain has TRBV25-1 and TRBJ2-2; no DNA is available, so the TRBD2 call from TCRdb remains unchecked. The CDR3 is CASSEALAGAGELFF.